The 11 T cell receptor beta chains below all came from one sample that was sequenced in a study of sequential checkpoint blockade in melanoma. The sample's treatment: randomized to nivolumab then ipilimumab (arm A) or the reverse (arm B). Method: immunoSEQ multiplex PCR; TCRdb's copy keeps in-frame clones and lacks some. Altogether several thousand clones are present, around 22% being singletons, with the ten largest covering approximately 6%. Sequences were derived from tumor tissue (inferred from file names), sampled from a patient given nivolumab and ipilimumab in sequence. These receptors originate from a human donor with melanoma.

In its sample, this clone is large (0.1 to 1%). The V call is TRBV11-3, the J call TRBJ2-1; 12 bases match TRBD2. V lost 1 base, J lost 9 bases, and 4 bases stayed unmatched. Germline lookup yields CDR1 SGHNT and CDR2 YENEEA. The CDR3 runs to 15 residues. The CDR3 region is CASSLVPSGGVEQFF. CDR3 nucleotides: TGTGCCAGCAGCTTAGTGCCTAGCGGGGGGGTTGAGCAGTTCTTC.

This sequence joins TRBV6-8 and TRBJ1-5; TRBD1 is a possible D gene (6 bases). In germline, CDR1 is MNHGY, CDR2 SAAAGT. V gave up 6 bases and J gave up 3 bases, with 12 bases separating them. This CDR3 contains 14 residues. The CDR3 here is CASRSDRFNQPQHF. In DNA, the CDR3 is TGTGCCAGCAGATCAGACAGGTTCAATCAGCCCCAGCATTTT.

The chain uses TRBV5-1 and TRBJ2-7; tentatively, D is TRBD1 (5 bases). The CDR3 runs 15 residues. V dropped 0 bases and J dropped 6 bases, with 16 bases sitting between them. Per the germline V gene, CDR1 is SGHRS and CDR2 is YFSETQ. CDR3 DNA: TGCGCCAGCAGCTTGGGGCCGGGTGGGGCCTCCGAGCAGTACTTC. It codes for CASSLGPGGASEQYF.

This clone was recorded a few times. The genes are TRBV23-1 and TRBJ2-1; possibly TRBD2 for D (5 bases). TRBV23-1 is placed among ORFs of uncertain function. The CDR3 covers 16 residues. Trimming cost V 2 bases and J 0 bases, with 11 bases left between them. CDR3: CASSQRSGFSYNEQFF. The CDR3 DNA reads as TGCGCCAGCAGTCAACGGAGCGGTTTCTCCTACAATGAGCAGTTCTTC.

The CDR3 DNA sequence: TGTGCCAGCAGCCCTAGCGGGGCAAACTACGAGCAGTACTTC. Translating it yields CASSPSGANYEQYF. This chain connects TRBV11-3 to TRBJ2-7, with 9 nucleotides matching TRBD2. V shed 5 bases and J 3 bases; nucleotides not matched to a gene: 5. Germline-derived CDR1 and CDR2 are SGHNT and YENEEA. The CDR3 consists of 14 residues.

This chain links TRBV19 with TRBJ1-1; a weak D match, TRBD1 (5 bases). CDR1 is LNHDA, CDR2 SQIVND, per germline (reference sequence). The V end was cut by 5 bases, the J end by 3 bases, with 16 bases between. The CDR3 spans 15 residues. CDR3 region: CASSEKLRGYTEAFF. The CDR3 nucleotides are TGTGCCAGTAGTGAGAAGCTCCGGGGGTACACTGAAGCTTTCTTT.

This clone has a count of ten or more. The CDR3 reads CASSASTRSSYTF. The CDR3 nucleotides are TGTGCCAGCAGCGCCTCTACTAGATCGTCCTACACCTTC. This chain joins TRBV5-8 and TRBJ1-2; D gene uncertain. This CDR3 has 13 residues. Per germline, CDR1 SGHTS and CDR2 YDEGEE. Trimming removed 4 bases from V and 10 bases from J, with 17 bases in between.

This clone was seen once. The V and J genes are TRBV19 and TRBJ2-3; no clear D. V was shortened by 7 bases and J by 6 bases, with 14 bases between the two germline ends. This CDR3 comprises 13 residues. Germline V gene lookup returns CDR1 LNHDA and CDR2 SQIVND (reference sequence). The CDR3, as DNA: TGTGCCAGTACCTCCCCCCCCCTTGATACGCAGTATTTT. Protein sequence: CASTSPPLDTQYF.

This clone was counted at least ten times. V is TRBV7-6 and J is TRBJ2-2, with 9 bases that match TRBD1. Germline V gene lookup returns CDR1 SGHVS and CDR2 FNYEAQ. CDR3 length: 16 amino acids. The junction had 9 bases not matched to a gene; V was cut back by 5 bases and J by 5 bases. Here the CDR3 DNA reads TGTGCCAGCAGCCTGCGACAGGGGGTGGGGACCGGGGAGCTGTTTTTT. It is translated as CASSLRQGVGTGELFF.

The chain links TRBV6-8 to TRBJ1-1, with 11 bases fitting TRBD1. Germline V gene lookup returns CDR1 MNHGY and CDR2 SAAAGT. The CDR3 sequence is 17 residues long. J was trimmed by 1 base and V by 2 bases; bases with no gene match: 6. The CDR3 is CASSYPGQGAWNTEAFF. CDR3 DNA sequence: TGTGCCAGCAGTTACCCAGGACAGGGGGCATGGAACACTGAAGCTTTCTTT.

V usage is TRBV30 and J usage is TRBJ2-1; D not certain. Between the trimmed V and J ends, which lost 0 bases and 6 bases, there was a span of 15 bases. In germline, CDR1 is GTSNPN, CDR2 SVGIG (reference sequence). This CDR3 region has 15 residues. CDR3 bases: TGTGCCTGGAGTGTGGGTAATACTTCTCCCAATGAGCAGTTCTTC. Protein product: CAWSVGNTSPNEQFF.